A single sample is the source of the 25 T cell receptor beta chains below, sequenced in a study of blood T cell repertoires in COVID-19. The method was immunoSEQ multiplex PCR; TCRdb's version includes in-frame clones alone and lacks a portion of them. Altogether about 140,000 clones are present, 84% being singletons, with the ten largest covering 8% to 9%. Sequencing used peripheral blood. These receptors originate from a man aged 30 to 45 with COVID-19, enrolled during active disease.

The CDR3 loop reads CASSPGTGSTDTQYF. In nucleotides, the CDR3 is TGTGCCAGCAGCCCCGGGACAGGGTCCACAGATACGCAGTATTTT. The chain combines TRBV5-5 with TRBJ2-3; 9 positions match TRBD1. There are 15 residues in the CDR3. In germline, CDR1 is SGHKS, CDR2 YYEKEE (reference sequence). V shed 4 bases, J shed 2 bases, and the junction held 5 bases outside the gene matches.

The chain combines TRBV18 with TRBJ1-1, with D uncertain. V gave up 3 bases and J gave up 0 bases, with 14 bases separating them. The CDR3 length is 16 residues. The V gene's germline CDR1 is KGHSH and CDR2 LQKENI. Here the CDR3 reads CASSPLPLRMNTEAFF. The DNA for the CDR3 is TGTGCCAGCTCACCTCTCCCCCTGAGAATGAACACTGAAGCTTTCTTT.

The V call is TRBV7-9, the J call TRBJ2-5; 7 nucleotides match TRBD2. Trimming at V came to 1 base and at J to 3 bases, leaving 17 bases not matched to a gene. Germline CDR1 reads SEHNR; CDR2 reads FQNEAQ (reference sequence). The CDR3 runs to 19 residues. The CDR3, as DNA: TGTGCCAGCAGCTTAGGTGGGTTTGTGCGGGAGAAGTTAGAAGAGACCCAGTACTTC. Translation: CASSLGGFVREKLEETQYF.

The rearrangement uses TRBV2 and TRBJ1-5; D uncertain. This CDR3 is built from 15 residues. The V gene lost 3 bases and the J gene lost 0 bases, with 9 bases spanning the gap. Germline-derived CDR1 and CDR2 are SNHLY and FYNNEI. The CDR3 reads CASSDGRYSNQPQHF. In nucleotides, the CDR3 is TGTGCCAGCAGTGACGGCAGGTATAGCAATCAGCCCCAGCATTTT.

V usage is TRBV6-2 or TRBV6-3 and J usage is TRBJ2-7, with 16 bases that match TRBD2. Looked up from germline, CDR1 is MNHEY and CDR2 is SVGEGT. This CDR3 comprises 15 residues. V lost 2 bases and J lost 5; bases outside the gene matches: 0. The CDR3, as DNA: TGTGCCAGCAGTTACGGGACTAGCGGGAGGGACGAGCAGTACTTC. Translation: CASSYGTSGRDEQYF.

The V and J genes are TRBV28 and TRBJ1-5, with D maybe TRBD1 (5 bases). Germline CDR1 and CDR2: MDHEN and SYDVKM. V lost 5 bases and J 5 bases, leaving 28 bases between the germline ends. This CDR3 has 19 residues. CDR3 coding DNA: TGTGCCAGCAGTCGAATACTTTACAAGTTGGGGCATCGTGATCAGCCCCAGCATTTT. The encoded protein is CASSRILYKLGHRDQPQHF.

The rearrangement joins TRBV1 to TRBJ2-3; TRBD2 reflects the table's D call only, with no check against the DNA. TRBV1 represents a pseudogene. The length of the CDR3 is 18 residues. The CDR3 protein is CTSSPGTSVYWVPYTQYF. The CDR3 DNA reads TGCACCAGCAGCCCCGGGACTAGCGTCTACTGGGTACCTTATACGCAGTATTTT.

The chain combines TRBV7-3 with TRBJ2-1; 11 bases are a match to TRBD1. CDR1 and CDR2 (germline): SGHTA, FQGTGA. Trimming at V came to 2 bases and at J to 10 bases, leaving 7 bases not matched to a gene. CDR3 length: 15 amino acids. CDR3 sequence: CASSLGAGQGDEQFF. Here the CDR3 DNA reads TGTGCCAGCAGCTTAGGAGCGGGACAGGGGGACGAGCAGTTCTTC.

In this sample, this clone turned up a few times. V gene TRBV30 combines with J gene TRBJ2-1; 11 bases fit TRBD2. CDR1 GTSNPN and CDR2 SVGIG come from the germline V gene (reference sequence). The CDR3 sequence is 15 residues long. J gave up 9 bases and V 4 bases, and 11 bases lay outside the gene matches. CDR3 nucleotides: TGTGCCTGGATTTTCTCTAGCGGGAGGATCTCTGAGCAGTTCTTC. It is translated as CAWIFSSGRISEQFF.

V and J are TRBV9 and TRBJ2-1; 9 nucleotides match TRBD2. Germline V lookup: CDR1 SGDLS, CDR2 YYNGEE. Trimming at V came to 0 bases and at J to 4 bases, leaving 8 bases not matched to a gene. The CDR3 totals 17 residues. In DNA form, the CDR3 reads TGTGCCAGCAGCGTAGCTTCGGCGGGAGGGGGGTACAATGAGCAGTTCTTC. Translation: CASSVASAGGGYNEQFF. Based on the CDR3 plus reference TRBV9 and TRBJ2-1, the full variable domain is DSGVTQTPKHLITATGQRVTLRCSPRSGDLSVYWYQQSLDQGLQFLIQYYNGEERAKGNILERFSAQQFPDLHSELNLSSLELGDSALYFCASSVASAGGGYNEQFFGPGTRLTVL.

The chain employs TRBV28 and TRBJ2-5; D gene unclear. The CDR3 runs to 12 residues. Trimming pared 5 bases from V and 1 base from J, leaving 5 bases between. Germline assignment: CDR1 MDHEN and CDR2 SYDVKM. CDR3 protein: CASSQSQETQYF. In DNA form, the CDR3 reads TGTGCCAGCAGTCAGTCCCAAGAGACCCAGTACTTC.

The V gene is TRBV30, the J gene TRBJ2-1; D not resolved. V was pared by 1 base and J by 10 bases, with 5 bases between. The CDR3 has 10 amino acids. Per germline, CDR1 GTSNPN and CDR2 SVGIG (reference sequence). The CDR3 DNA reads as TGTGCCTGGAGTGATGAGGAGCAGTTCTTC. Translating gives CAWSDEEQFF.

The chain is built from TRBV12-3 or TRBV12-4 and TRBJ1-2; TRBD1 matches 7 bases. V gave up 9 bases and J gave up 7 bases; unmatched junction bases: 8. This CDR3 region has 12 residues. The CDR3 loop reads CARVRTGGGYTF. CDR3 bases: TGTGCCAGGGTGCGGACAGGAGGTGGCTACACCTTC.

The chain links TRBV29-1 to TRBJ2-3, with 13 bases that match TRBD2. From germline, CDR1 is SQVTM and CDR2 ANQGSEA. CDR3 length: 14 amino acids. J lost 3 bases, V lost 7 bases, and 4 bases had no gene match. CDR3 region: CSGILAGGTDTQYF. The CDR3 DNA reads TGCAGCGGTATACTAGCGGGGGGGACAGATACGCAGTATTTT.

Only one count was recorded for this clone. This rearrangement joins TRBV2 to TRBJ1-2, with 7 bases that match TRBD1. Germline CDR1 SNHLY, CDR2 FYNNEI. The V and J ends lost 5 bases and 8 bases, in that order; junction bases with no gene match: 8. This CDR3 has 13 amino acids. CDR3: CASSPTGAEGYTF. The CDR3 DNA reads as TGTGCCAGCAGTCCAACAGGGGCGGAAGGCTACACCTTC.

CDR3 bases: TGCGCCAGCAGCTTGACTAGCGGGATGAACACCGGGGAGCTGTTTTTT. It translates to CASSLTSGMNTGELFF. The chain combines TRBV5-1 with TRBJ2-2; 10 bases align to TRBD2. Germline values: CDR1 SGHRS, CDR2 YFSETQ. Trimming cost V 1 base and J 1 base; bases outside gene matches: 1. There are 16 residues in the CDR3.

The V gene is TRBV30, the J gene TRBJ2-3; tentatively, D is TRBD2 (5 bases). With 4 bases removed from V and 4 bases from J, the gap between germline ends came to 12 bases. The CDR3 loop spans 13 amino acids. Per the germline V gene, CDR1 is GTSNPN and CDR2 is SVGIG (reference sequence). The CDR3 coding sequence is TGTGCCTGGATAGCGCAGGCGTCAGATACGCAGTATTTT. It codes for CAWIAQASDTQYF.

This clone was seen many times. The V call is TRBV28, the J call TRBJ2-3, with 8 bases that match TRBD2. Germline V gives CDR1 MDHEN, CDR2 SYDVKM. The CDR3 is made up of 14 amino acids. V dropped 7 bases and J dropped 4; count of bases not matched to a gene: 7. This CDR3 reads CASKGAGDSDTQYF. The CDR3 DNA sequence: TGTGCCAGCAAAGGAGCGGGAGATTCAGATACGCAGTATTTT.

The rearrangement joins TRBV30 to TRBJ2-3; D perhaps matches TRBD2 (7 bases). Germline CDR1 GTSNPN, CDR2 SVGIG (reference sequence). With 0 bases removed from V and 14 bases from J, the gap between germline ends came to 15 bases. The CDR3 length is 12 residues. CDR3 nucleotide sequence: TGTGCCTGGAGTGTACGGAACAGGGAGGGGTATTTT. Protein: CAWSVRNREGYF.

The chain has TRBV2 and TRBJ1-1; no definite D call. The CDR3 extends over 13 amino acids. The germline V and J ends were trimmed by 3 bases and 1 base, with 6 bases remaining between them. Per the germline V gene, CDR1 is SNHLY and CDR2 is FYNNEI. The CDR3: CASSEGWNTEAFF. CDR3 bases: TGTGCCAGCAGTGAGGGCTGGAACACTGAAGCTTTCTTT. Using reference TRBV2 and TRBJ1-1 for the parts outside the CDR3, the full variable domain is EPEVTQTPSHQVTQMGQEVILRCVPISNHLYFYWYRQILGQKVEFLVSFYNNEISEKSEIFDDQFSVERPDGSNFTLKIRSTKLEDSAMYFCASSEGWNTEAFFGQGTRLTVV.

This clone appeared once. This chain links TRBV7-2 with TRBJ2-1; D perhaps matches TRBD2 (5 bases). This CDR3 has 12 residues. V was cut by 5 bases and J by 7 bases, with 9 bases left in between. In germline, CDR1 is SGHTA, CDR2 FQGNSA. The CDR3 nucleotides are TGTGCCAGCAGCCGCGGGTTTAATGAGCAGTTCTTC. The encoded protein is CASSRGFNEQFF.

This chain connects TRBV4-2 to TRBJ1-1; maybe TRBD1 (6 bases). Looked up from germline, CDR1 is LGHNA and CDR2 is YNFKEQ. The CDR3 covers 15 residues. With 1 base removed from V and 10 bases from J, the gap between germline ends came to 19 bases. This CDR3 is CASSQALESGTLAFF. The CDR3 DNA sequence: TGTGCCAGCAGCCAAGCGCTCGAATCCGGGACATTAGCTTTCTTT.

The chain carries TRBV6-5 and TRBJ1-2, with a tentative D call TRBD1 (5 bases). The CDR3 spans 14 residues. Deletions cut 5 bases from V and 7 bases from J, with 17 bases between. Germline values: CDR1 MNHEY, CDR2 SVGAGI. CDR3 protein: CASSKRPGQAGYTF. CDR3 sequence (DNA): TGTGCCAGCAGTAAACGTCCAGGGCAGGCTGGCTACACCTTC.

In nucleotides, the CDR3 is TGCGCCAGCAGCTTAGACTCGGTCTACGAGCAGTACTTC. Translating it yields CASSLDSVYEQYF. The gene calls are TRBV5-1 and TRBJ2-7; D remains ambiguous. The CDR3 covers 13 residues. Germline V CDR1 and CDR2: SGHRS, YFSETQ. V was shortened by 2 bases and J by 3 bases, with 9 bases between the two germline ends.

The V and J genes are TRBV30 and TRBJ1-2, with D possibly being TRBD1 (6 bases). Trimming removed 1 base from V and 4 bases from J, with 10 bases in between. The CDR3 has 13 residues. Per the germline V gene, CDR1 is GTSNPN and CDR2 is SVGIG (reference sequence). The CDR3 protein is CAWSERTAYGYTF. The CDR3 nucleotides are TGTGCCTGGAGTGAAAGGACAGCCTATGGCTACACCTTC.